The clone carrying this T cell receptor (beta chain) appeared a few times. What it recognizes is unknown. A junction end diverges from the germline sequence, so it may reflect a read error. The identical CDR3 is also encoded by other nucleotide sequences in the sample. From germline, CDR1 is SGDLS and CDR2 YYNGEE. CDR3 length equals 13 residues. The repertoire was sequenced with immunoSEQ multiplex PCR; TCRdb's copy has only in-frame clones and lacks some. The data show 2 million to 2.5 million clones, approximately 93% seen once. The data were obtained in a study of shared clonotypes between healthy human individuals. Study-wide results and caveats: Compared with memory subsets, naive subsets generally had larger estimated richness. A handful of donors shared approximately 5% of their naive CD4 clonotypes.

The V call is TRBV9, the J call TRBJ1-5; D not certain. The receptor was isolated from a man aged 18 to 35 in good health. Some clones in this sample may be carry-over from other donors' samples. The source material was naive CD4+ T cells from PBMCs. Subset of the sample: CD45RA+ positively selected. CDR3 residues: CASSVGSNQPQHF. The CDR3 region has the DNA TGTGCCAGCAGTGTAGGAAGCAATCAGCCCCAGCATTTT.